These T cell receptor beta chains were read from a single sample in a study of blood T cell repertoires in COVID-19. This table comes from immunoSEQ multiplex PCR, and its TCRdb copy is limited to in-frame clones, with some not included. The table includes 50,000 to 65,000 clones, 86% detected once. Material: peripheral blood. These receptor sequences come from a human donor in a cohort sampled during active COVID-19. The CDR3 runs from the conserved cysteine through the conserved F or W. Each record gives: V gene, D gene, clone size, J gene, CDR3 protein, CDR3 DNA. D genes are given only for firm matches. Not all rows give a size; the values are once, few, many and, for expanded clones, a class.

V: TRBV6-5; D: TRBD1; size: .; J: TRBJ2-7; CDR3: CASSWGQGSSYEQYF; DNA: TGTGCCAGCAGTTGGGGACAGGGGAGCTCCTACGAGCAGTACTTC
V: TRBV28; D: .; size: few; J: TRBJ1-3; CDR3: CASSSFAASSGNTIYF; DNA: TGTGCCAGCAGTTCCTTCGCTGCGAGCTCTGGAAACACCATATATTTT
V: TRBV24-1; D: .; size: .; J: TRBJ2-7; CDR3: CATSDPRRPYEQYF; DNA: TGTGCCACCAGTGACCCTAGGCGGCCCTACGAGCAGTACTTC
V: TRBV11-2; D: .; size: .; J: TRBJ2-5; CDR3: CASSSQETQYF; DNA: TGTGCCAGCAGCTCACAAGAGACCCAGTACTTC
V: TRBV19; D: TRBD2; size: .; J: TRBJ2-7; CDR3: CASSTAGGPYEQYF; DNA: TGTGCCAGTAGTACGGCGGGAGGGCCTTACGAGCAGTACTTC
V: TRBV6-1; D: TRBD1; size: .; J: TRBJ2-7; CDR3: CASSEEGRGTYEQYF; DNA: TGTGCCAGCAGTGAAGAGGGCAGGGGGACCTACGAGCAGTACTTC
V: TRBV11-2; D: .; size: few; J: TRBJ1-6; CDR3: CASSEPRGMGSPLHF; DNA: TGTGCCAGCAGCGAACCCAGGGGAATGGGTTCACCCCTCCACTTT
V: TRBV24-1; D: TRBD1; size: .; J: TRBJ2-1; CDR3: CATSDPRQGAYNEQFF; DNA: TGTGCCACCAGTGATCCCCGACAGGGGGCCTACAATGAGCAGTTCTTC
V: TRBV5-4; D: TRBD2; size: .; J: TRBJ2-7; CDR3: CASSLGVGLAYEQYF; DNA: TGTGCCAGCAGCCTGGGGGTCGGACTAGCCTACGAGCAGTACTTC
V: TRBV12-3/TRBV12-4; D: .; size: .; J: TRBJ1-2; CDR3: CASSFEEGGYTF; DNA: TGTGCCAGCAGTTTCGAAGAGGGCGGCTACACCTTC
V: TRBV10-3; D: TRBD1; size: few; J: TRBJ1-5; CDR3: CAISDPLTGATSQPQHF; DNA: TGTGCCATCAGTGATCCCCTGACAGGGGCCACATCTCAGCCCCAGCATTTT
V: TRBV2; D: TRBD2; size: .; J: TRBJ2-7; CDR3: CASSSGRGAYEQYF; DNA: TGTGCCAGCAGTTCCGGACGGGGGGCCTACGAGCAGTACTTC
V: TRBV28; D: .; size: .; J: TRBJ2-5; CDR3: CASSKSTGKQETQYF; DNA: TGTGCCAGCAGTAAATCGACAGGCAAACAAGAGACCCAGTACTTC
V: TRBV5-6; D: .; size: .; J: TRBJ2-1; CDR3: CASSFGVAGYNEQFF; DNA: TGTGCCAGCAGCTTTGGGGTTGCGGGTTACAATGAGCAGTTCTTC
V: TRBV7-6; D: .; size: .; J: TRBJ2-1; CDR3: CASSLGRLDLEQFF; DNA: TGTGCCAGCAGCTTAGGCAGACTAGACCTTGAGCAGTTCTTC
V: TRBV9; D: .; size: .; J: TRBJ1-3; CDR3: CASTWGDVPYSGNTIYF; DNA: TGTGCCAGCACGTGGGGGGACGTCCCTTACTCTGGAAACACCATATATTTT
V: TRBV19; D: .; size: .; J: TRBJ2-6; CDR3: CASSLEGTGANVLTF; DNA: TGTGCCAGTAGCTTGGAGGGAACAGGGGCCAACGTCCTGACTTTC
V: TRBV2; D: TRBD2; size: few; J: TRBJ2-3; CDR3: CASSATSGVVDTQYF; DNA: TGTGCCAGCAGTGCGACTAGCGGGGTGGTAGATACGCAGTATTTT
V: TRBV11-2; D: .; size: .; J: TRBJ2-1; CDR3: CASSIPGFYNEQFF; DNA: TGTGCCAGCAGCATCCCCGGGTTCTACAATGAGCAGTTCTTC
V: TRBV7-2; D: .; size: .; J: TRBJ1-1; CDR3: CASSSSAGANTEAFF; DNA: TGTGCCAGCAGCTCTTCAGCGGGAGCGAACACTGAAGCTTTCTTT
V: TRBV27; D: TRBD2; size: .; J: TRBJ2-4; CDR3: CASSSKERDIGGIQYF; DNA: TGTGCCAGCAGTTCGAAAGAGCGGGATATTGGTGGCATTCAGTACTTC
V: TRBV19; D: TRBD1; size: .; J: TRBJ1-2; CDR3: CASSTSGQGNYGYTF; DNA: TGTGCCAGTAGCACTTCGGGACAGGGGAACTATGGCTACACCTTC
V: TRBV6-4; D: TRBD2; size: .; J: TRBJ2-1; CDR3: CASSVPAGKHEQFF; DNA: TGTGCCAGCAGTGTCCCAGCGGGAAAGCATGAGCAGTTCTTC
V: TRBV3-1/TRBV3-2; D: TRBD2; size: .; J: TRBJ2-1; CDR3: CASSQGASGRAFGSEQFF; DNA: TGTGCCAGCAGCCAAGGGGCTAGCGGGAGGGCCTTCGGCAGTGAGCAGTTCTTC
V: TRBV29-1; D: .; size: .; J: TRBJ1-1; CDR3: CSVRSSTEAFF; DNA: TGCAGCGTTAGGAGCTCTACCGAAGCTTTCTTT
V: TRBV19; D: TRBD1; size: .; J: TRBJ2-1; CDR3: CASSTGQGAYNEQFF; DNA: TGTGCCAGTAGTACGGGACAGGGGGCCTACAATGAGCAGTTCTTC
V: TRBV7-8; D: .; size: many; J: TRBJ1-2; CDR3: CASSLGQLYGYTF; DNA: TGTGCCAGCAGCTTAGGACAGCTCTATGGCTACACCTTC
V: TRBV29-1; D: .; size: .; J: TRBJ1-5; CDR3: CSVALVGGANQPQHF; DNA: TGCAGCGTTGCCCTGGTGGGGGGAGCCAATCAGCCCCAGCATTTT
V: TRBV6-2/TRBV6-3; D: TRBD2; size: medium-sized; J: TRBJ2-5; CDR3: CASSYSITSGRQETQYF; DNA: TGTGCCAGCAGTTACTCGATAACTAGCGGGAGACAGGAGACCCAGTACTTC
V: TRBV6-5; D: TRBD2; size: .; J: TRBJ2-7; CDR3: CASSYAGIAGDEQYF; DNA: TGTGCCAGCAGTTACGCCGGGATAGCGGGAGACGAGCAGTACTTC
V: TRBV7-9; D: .; size: .; J: TRBJ2-7; CDR3: CASSSGLSIYEQYF; DNA: TGTGCCAGCAGCTCTGGACTATCCATCTACGAGCAGTACTTC
V: TRBV14; D: .; size: .; J: TRBJ2-4; CDR3: CASSQPISGRKNIQYF; DNA: TGTGCCAGCAGCCAACCGATCAGCGGACGGAAAAACATTCAGTACTTC
V: TRBV28; D: TRBD1; size: .; J: TRBJ1-2; CDR3: CASSRTGGYYGYTF; DNA: TGTGCCAGCAGTCGGACAGGGGGCTACTATGGCTACACCTTC
V: TRBV18; D: .; size: .; J: TRBJ1-3; CDR3: CASSPPTTSSGNTIYF; DNA: TGTGCCAGCTCACCACCAACCACGAGCTCGGGAAACACCATATATTTT
V: TRBV6-6; D: TRBD2; size: once; J: TRBJ2-6; CDR3: CASSPIAGGPSGANVLTF; DNA: TGTGCCAGCAGTCCTATAGCGGGAGGGCCCTCTGGGGCCAACGTCCTGACTTTC
V: TRBV15; D: .; size: .; J: TRBJ2-7; CDR3: CATSSSLAIYEQYF; DNA: TGTGCCACCAGCAGTAGTCTAGCCATCTACGAGCAGTACTTC
V: TRBV6-2/TRBV6-3; D: TRBD1; size: .; J: TRBJ2-3; CDR3: CASSLTGGAGDTQYF; DNA: TGTGCCAGCAGCTTAACAGGGGGCGCGGGAGATACGCAGTATTTT
V: TRBV6-5; D: .; size: .; J: TRBJ2-1; CDR3: CASSHTSGNEQFF; DNA: TGTGCCAGCAGTCACACGTCTGGTAATGAGCAGTTCTTC
V: TRBV4-3; D: TRBD1; size: .; J: TRBJ2-2; CDR3: CASSQGQGATGELFF; DNA: TGCGCCAGCAGCCAAGGACAGGGGGCAACCGGGGAGCTGTTTTTT
V: TRBV18; D: TRBD2; size: .; J: TRBJ2-3; CDR3: CASSPTRWVAGDTQYF; DNA: TGTGCCAGCTCACCGACCCGGTGGGTAGCGGGGGATACGCAGTATTTT
V: TRBV5-1; D: .; size: .; J: TRBJ1-6; CDR3: CASSLALGRNNSPLHF; DNA: TGCGCCAGCAGCTTGGCTTTGGGGAGAAATAATTCACCCCTCCACTTT
V: TRBV7-8; D: .; size: .; J: TRBJ2-1; CDR3: CASSIGRTSSEQFF; DNA: TGTGCCAGCAGCATAGGTCGCACTAGCAGTGAGCAGTTCTTC
V: TRBV4-1; D: .; size: .; J: TRBJ1-4; CDR3: CASSQVDEKLFF; DNA: TGCGCCAGCAGCCAAGTCGATGAAAAACTGTTTTTT
V: TRBV28; D: TRBD1; size: .; J: TRBJ2-7; CDR3: CASNRGSYEQYF; DNA: TGTGCCAGCAACAGGGGCTCCTACGAGCAGTACTTC
V: TRBV10-1; D: TRBD1; size: once; J: TRBJ2-7; CDR3: CAGLTGGREQYF; DNA: TGCGCCGGTCTTACAGGGGGTCGGGAGCAGTACTTC
V: TRBV28; D: .; size: .; J: TRBJ2-1; CDR3: CASSFPLGGARYNEQFF; DNA: TGTGCCAGCAGTTTCCCTCTGGGGGGGGCGCGATACAATGAGCAGTTCTTC
V: TRBV4-1; D: .; size: .; J: TRBJ2-1; CDR3: CASSQRPLRLVNEQFF; DNA: TGCGCCAGCAGCCAAAGACCACTCCGACTAGTCAATGAGCAGTTCTTC
V: TRBV20-1; D: .; size: .; J: TRBJ1-5; CDR3: CSAKGSQPQHF; DNA: TGCAGTGCTAAAGGGAGCCAGCCCCAGCATTTT
V: TRBV21-1; D: .; size: once; J: TRBJ1-5; CDR3: CASSKGANQPQHF; DNA: TGTGCCAGCAGCAAGGGGGCCAATCAGCCCCAGCATTTT
V: TRBV11-3; D: .; size: .; J: TRBJ1-1; CDR3: CASSLTQDSTEAFF; DNA: TGTGCCAGCAGCTTAACCCAGGACAGCACTGAAGCTTTCTTT
V: TRBV9; D: TRBD2; size: .; J: TRBJ2-5; CDR3: CASSVGGSQETQYF; DNA: TGTGCCAGCAGCGTAGGCGGGAGCCAAGAGACCCAGTACTTC
V: TRBV7-9; D: .; size: .; J: TRBJ2-7; CDR3: CASSFPLSYEQYF; DNA: TGTGCCAGCAGCTTCCCCCTGTCCTACGAGCAGTACTTC
V: TRBV6-1; D: TRBD2; size: .; J: TRBJ2-7; CDR3: CASSARLAGDAYEQYF; DNA: TGTGCCAGCAGTGCCCGACTAGCGGGTGACGCCTACGAGCAGTACTTC
V: TRBV28; D: .; size: .; J: TRBJ1-2; CDR3: CASSLSVRASGYTF; DNA: TGTGCCAGCAGTTTATCGGTCAGGGCAAGCGGCTACACCTTC
V: TRBV28; D: TRBD1; size: .; J: TRBJ2-1; CDR3: CASLRGGRYNEQFF; DNA: TGTGCTTCCCTAAGAGGGGGCAGGTACAATGAGCAGTTCTTC